The 10 T cell receptor beta chains given below trace back to one sample, sequenced in a study of T-cell memory formation after mild COVID-19. TCRdb used MiXCR to reprocess the 5' RACE reads, holding one entry per CDR3 protein. The sample consists of about 560,000 distinct CDR3 sequences, roughly 21% of them appearing once. Sequenced material: PBMCs or a T cell subset sorted from them (not recorded which). These receptors were obtained from an adult woman who had mild COVID-19 (a few samples of this study predate the infection). Cell type and time point are not known.

The table lists this clonotype with a few counts. The chain carries TRBV12-3 or TRBV12-4 and TRBJ2-1; 7 bases are shared with TRBD2. The CDR3 contains 16 residues. The V and J ends lost 2 bases and 4 bases, in that order; junction bases with no gene match: 8. Written as DNA, the CDR3 is TGTGCCAGCAGTTTAAACTCCCGGCGGGGGTACAATGAGCAGTTCTTC. Encoded protein: CASSLNSRRGYNEQFF.

The chain links TRBV20-1 to TRBJ1-1, with D hard to call. This CDR3 comprises 11 residues. CDR1 and CDR2 from the germline V gene are DFQATT and SNEGSKA (reference sequence). V lost 3 bases, J lost 4 bases, and 6 bases lay in between. CDR3 in amino acids: CSASEGTEAFF. CDR3 sequence (DNA): TGCAGTGCTAGCGAGGGCACTGAAGCTTTCTTT.

The chain combines TRBV18 with TRBJ1-1; D not certain. The CDR3 length is 16 residues. Germline V lookup: CDR1 KGHSH, CDR2 LQKENI. V was pared by 3 bases and J by 3 bases, with 17 bases between. CDR3 nucleotide sequence: TGTGCCAGCTCACCTCCGTTAAAGGGTTTGGACACTGAAGCTTTCTTT. Translated: CASSPPLKGLDTEAFF.

V and J are TRBV6-4 and TRBJ1-6; D is unclear. The CDR3 contains 14 residues. V lost 2 bases, J lost 9 bases, and 11 bases lay in between. Germline CDR1 MRHNA, CDR2 SNTAGT. In DNA form, the CDR3 reads TGTGCCAGCAGTGACGGGCAGAGTGGTTCACCCCTCCACTTT. Translated, it gives CASSDGQSGSPLHF.

The table lists this clonotype with a few counts. The chain recombines TRBV7-8 with TRBJ2-1, with D possibly being TRBD2 (6 bases). The V end lost 4 bases, the J end lost 3 bases, and 22 bases lay between the germline ends. CDR1 is SGHVS and CDR2 is FQNEAQ in the germline V gene. This CDR3 has 18 residues. CDR3: CASSSGTPLDLIYNEQFF. The CDR3 DNA is TGTGCCAGCAGCTCCGGGACTCCCTTAGACCTAATCTACAATGAGCAGTTCTTC.

The chain is built from TRBV12-3 or TRBV12-4 and TRBJ1-6; possibly TRBD1 for D (6 bases). The CDR3 is made up of 13 amino acids. The V gene lost 8 bases and the J gene lost 6 bases, with 11 bases spanning the gap. Here the CDR3 reads CASFRGANSPLHF. The CDR3 region has the DNA TGTGCCAGCTTCAGGGGCGCTAATTCACCCCTCCACTTT.

V gene TRBV5-6 combines with J gene TRBJ1-2; perhaps TRBD1 as D (5 bases). CDR3 length: 13 residues. V shed 2 bases and J shed 6 bases, with 11 bases lying between them. Germline loops: CDR1 SGHDT, CDR2 YYEEEE. CDR3 in amino acids: CASSFGRVHGYTF. Here the CDR3 DNA reads TGTGCCAGCAGCTTTGGCAGGGTCCATGGCTACACCTTC. The whole variable domain, remainder taken from reference TRBV5-6 and TRBJ1-2, is DAGVTQSPTHLIKTRGQQVTLRCSPKSGHDTVSWYQQALGQGPQFIFQYYEEEERQRGNFPDRFSGHQFPNYSSELNVNALLLGDSALYLCASSFGRVHGYTFGSGTRLTVV.

This sequence joins TRBV15 and TRBJ1-2; 8 positions match TRBD1. V lost 2 bases to trimming and J lost 7 bases; unmatched junction nucleotides: 12. Per the germline V gene, CDR1 is LNHNV and CDR2 is YYDKDF (reference sequence). There are 16 residues in the CDR3. For the CDR3, the DNA is TGTGCCACCAGCAGAACGACCACAGGGGGTGTTGGTGGCTACACCTTC. It codes for CATSRTTTGGVGGYTF.

A few counts support this clonotype. The chain recombines TRBV12-3 or TRBV12-4 with TRBJ2-3; TRBD2 aligns across 11 bases. CDR3 length: 19 amino acids. J gave up 5 bases and V 3 bases, and 16 bases lay outside the gene matches. The CDR3 coding sequence is TGTGCCAGCAGTTTTGTACTAGCGGGGGTATCCGGGCGAGGAGATACGCAGTATTTT. Translating gives CASSFVLAGVSGRGDTQYF.

There are a few counts of this clonotype. In nucleotides, the CDR3 is TGTGCCAGCAGTTCCGAGGGAGCCGATGACTCCTATGAGCAGTTCTTC. Amino acid sequence: CASSSEGADDSYEQFF. This rearrangement joins TRBV12-3 or TRBV12-4 to TRBJ2-1, with D possibly TRBD2 on 5 matching bases. The length of the CDR3 is 16 residues. V dropped 4 bases and J dropped 8 bases, with 21 bases sitting between them.